The 7 T cell receptor beta chains given below trace back to one sample, sequenced in a study of cytomegalovirus exposure and HLA in healthy donors. The PCR made use of 60 Vbeta and 13 Jbeta primers. Repertoires were generated with immunoSEQ multiplex PCR, while TCRdb's copy carries only in-frame clones and drops some. The repertoire holds 130,000 to 150,000 clones, around three quarters seen once, with 3% in the top ten. Sequencing input: PBMCs. These receptors all stem from a man aged 35 to 55 in good health and CMV-seropositive.

The chain combines TRBV19 with TRBJ2-7; 7 nucleotides match TRBD1. This CDR3 is 16 amino acids long. With V trimmed by 0 bases and J by 2 bases, 7 bases remained unmatched. In germline, CDR1 is LNHDA, CDR2 SQIVND (reference sequence). CDR3 DNA: TGTGCCAGTAGTATAGATGGGACAGTCCCTACCTACGAGCAGTACTTC. Its translation: CASSIDGTVPTYEQYF.

The rearrangement uses TRBV28 and TRBJ2-1, with TRBD2 matching over 10 bases. With 5 bases clipped from V and 8 bases from J, the junction kept 12 bases outside the gene matches. From germline, CDR1 is MDHEN and CDR2 SYDVKM. The CDR3 length is 16 residues. The CDR3 sequence is CASSPGIASGSYEQFF. CDR3 DNA: TGTGCCAGCAGTCCCGGAATCGCTAGCGGGAGCTATGAGCAGTTCTTC. The full variable domain, rest sourced from reference TRBV28 and TRBJ2-1, is DVKVTQSSRYLVKRTGEKVFLECVQDMDHENMFWYRQDPGLGLRLIYFSYDVKMKEKGDIPEGYSVSREKKERFSLILESASTNQTSMYLCASSPGIASGSYEQFFGPGTRLTVL.

A word on this clone: A junction end diverges from the germline sequence, so it may reflect a read error. The genes are TRBV19 and TRBJ2-2; TRBD1 aligns across 10 bases. Germline V gives CDR1 LNHDA, CDR2 SQIVND (reference sequence). The CDR3 sequence is 17 residues long. The CDR3 spells CASSILRQGAKTGELFF. The CDR3 DNA reads as TGTGCCAGTAGTATCCTTCGACAGGGGGCGAAGACCGGGGAGCTGTTTTTT.

The chain joins TRBV19 to TRBJ1-2, with D maybe TRBD1 (5 bases). Germline V gene data show CDR1 as LNHDA and CDR2 as SQIVND (reference sequence). The CDR3 consists of 13 residues. Trimming removed 4 bases at V and 2 bases at J, with 8 bases between. Here the CDR3 DNA reads TGTGCCAGTAGTAGTAGACAGAACTATGGCTACACCTTC. Translated: CASSSRQNYGYTF.

DNA of the CDR3: TGTGCCAGCAGTTTAAGGCAGGGGCTCTATCAGCCCCAGCATTTT. It is translated as CASSLRQGLYQPQHF. The chain carries TRBV27 and TRBJ1-5; D is perhaps TRBD1 (6 bases). The CDR3 length is 15 residues. Germline values: CDR1 MNHEY, CDR2 SMNVEV (reference sequence). The V end lost 2 bases, the J end lost 5 bases, and 13 bases lay between the germline ends.

This chain uses TRBV7-6 with TRBJ1-2, with 10 bases fitting TRBD1. The CDR3 covers 14 residues. Germline V gene sequence: CDR1 SGHVS, CDR2 FNYEAQ. After removal of 1 base from V and 6 bases from J, the junction contained 2 bases not matched to a gene. The CDR3 is CASSLGQGADGYTF. CDR3 nucleotides: TGTGCCAGCAGCTTAGGACAGGGGGCCGATGGCTACACCTTC.

This clone was seen only a few times. The genes are TRBV21-1 and TRBJ2-7; TRBD1 is the table's D call and was not checked against the DNA. TRBV21-1 is deemed a pseudogene. The CDR3 has 18 amino acids. Here the CDR3 DNA reads TGTGCCAGCAGCAAAGGGGGCAGGGCCGGTACGGGCAGATACGAGCAGTACTTC. Protein product: CASSKGGRAGTGRYEQYF.